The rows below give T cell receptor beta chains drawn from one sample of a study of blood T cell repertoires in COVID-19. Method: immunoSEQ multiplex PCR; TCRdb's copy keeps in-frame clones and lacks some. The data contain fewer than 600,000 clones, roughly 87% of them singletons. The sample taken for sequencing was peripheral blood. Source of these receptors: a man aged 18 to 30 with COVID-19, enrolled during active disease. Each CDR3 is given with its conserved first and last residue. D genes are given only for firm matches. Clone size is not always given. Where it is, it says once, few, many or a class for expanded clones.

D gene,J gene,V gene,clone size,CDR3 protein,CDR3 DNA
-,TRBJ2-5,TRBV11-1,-,CASRKDGARETQYF,TGTGCCAGCAGAAAAGATGGGGCGCGTGAGACCCAGTACTTC
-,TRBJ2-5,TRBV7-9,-,CASRQRKETQYF,TGTGCCAGCAGACAGCGGAAGGAGACCCAGTACTTC
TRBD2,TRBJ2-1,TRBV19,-,CASSTVAGGYGSEQFF,TGTGCCAGTAGTACCGTGGCGGGAGGGTATGGGAGTGAGCAGTTCTTC
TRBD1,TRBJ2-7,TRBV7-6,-,CASSPGTGAEQYF,TGTGCCAGCAGTCCCGGGACAGGGGCCGAGCAGTACTTC
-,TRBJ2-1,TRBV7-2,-,CASRTNEGASYNEQFF,TGTGCCAGCAGAACAAATGAGGGAGCCAGCTACAATGAGCAGTTCTTC
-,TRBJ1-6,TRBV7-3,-,CASSHGQINSPLHF,TGTGCCAGCAGCCACGGACAGATTAATTCACCCCTCCACTTT
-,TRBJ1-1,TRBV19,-,CASNLLTGEPSEAFF,TGTGCCAGTAATTTGCTGACCGGAGAACCCAGTGAAGCTTTCTTT
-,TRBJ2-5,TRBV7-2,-,CASSFNRQETQYF,TGTGCCAGCAGCTTTAACAGACAAGAGACCCAGTACTTC
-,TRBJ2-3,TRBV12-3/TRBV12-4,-,CASRGLTDTQYF,TGTGCCAGCAGGGGGCTCACAGATACGCAGTATTTT
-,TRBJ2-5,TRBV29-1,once,CSVVGTQETQYF,TGCAGCGTTGTTGGCACCCAAGAGACCCAGTACTTC
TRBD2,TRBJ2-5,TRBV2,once,CASRGTSVPQETQYF,TGTGCCAGCAGGGGGACTAGCGTACCCCAAGAGACCCAGTACTTC
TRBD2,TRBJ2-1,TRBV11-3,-,CASSLDASGRNEQFF,TGTGCCAGCAGCTTAGATGCTAGCGGGCGCAATGAGCAGTTCTTC
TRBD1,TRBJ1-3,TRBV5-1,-,CASSFGQGTNTIYF,TGCGCCAGCAGCTTCGGACAGGGGACAAACACCATATATTTT
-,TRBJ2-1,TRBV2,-,CASRGLYGLNEQFF,TGTGCCAGCAGAGGACTATATGGGCTAAATGAGCAGTTCTTC
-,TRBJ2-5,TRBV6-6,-,CASRQDSMGTQYF,TGTGCCAGCAGGCAGGACTCAATGGGGACCCAGTACTTC
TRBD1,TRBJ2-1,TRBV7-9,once,CASSIAGTDNEQFF,TGTGCCAGCAGCATTGCCGGGACAGACAATGAGCAGTTCTTC
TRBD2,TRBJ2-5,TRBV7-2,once,CASSKLAGGQETQYF,TGTGCCAGCAGCAAACTAGCGGGGGGGCAAGAGACCCAGTACTTC
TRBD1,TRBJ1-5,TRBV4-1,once,CASSQDRRGPGIGNQPQHF,TGCGCCAGCAGCCAAGATCGCAGGGGGCCGGGTATTGGGAATCAGCCCCAGCATTTT
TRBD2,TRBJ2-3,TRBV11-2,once,CASSWGLAARTDTQYF,TGTGCCAGCAGCTGGGGACTAGCGGCCCGCACAGATACGCAGTATTTT
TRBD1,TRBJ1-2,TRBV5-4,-,CASSVPGQDNGYTF,TGTGCCAGCAGCGTACCTGGACAGGACAATGGCTACACCTTC
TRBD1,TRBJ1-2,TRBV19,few,CASSIGRGTGLYGYTF,TGTGCCAGTAGTATAGGGAGGGGGACAGGGTTGTATGGCTACACCTTC
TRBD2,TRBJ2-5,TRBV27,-,CASSLTFSSGGETQYF,TGTGCCAGCAGTTTAACCTTCTCTAGCGGAGGAGAGACCCAGTACTTC
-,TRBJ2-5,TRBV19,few,CASSIDPHSQETQYF,TGTGCCAGTAGTATAGATCCCCACAGCCAAGAGACCCAGTACTTC
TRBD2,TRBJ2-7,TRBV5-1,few,CASSLAGTSGSEQYF,TGCGCCAGCAGCTTGGCCGGGACTAGCGGGAGCGAGCAGTACTTC
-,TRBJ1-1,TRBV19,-,CASSIVGAEAFF,TGTGCCAGTAGTATCGTGGGGGCCGAAGCTTTCTTT
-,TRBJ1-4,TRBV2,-,CASRGRTTNEKLFF,TGTGCCAGCAGGGGGAGGACAACTAATGAAAAACTGTTTTTT
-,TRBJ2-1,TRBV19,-,CASSIIGSPSYNEQFF,TGTGCCAGTAGTATTATCGGGAGCCCCTCCTACAATGAGCAGTTCTTC
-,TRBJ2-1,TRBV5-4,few,CASSFLGEAAGQFF,TGTGCCAGCAGCTTCCTAGGAGAAGCGGCCGGGCAGTTCTTC
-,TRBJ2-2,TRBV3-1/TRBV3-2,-,CASSQERSSRPPPNTGELFF,TGTGCCAGCAGCCAGGAAAGATCATCCAGGCCCCCCCCGAACACCGGGGAGCTGTTTTTT
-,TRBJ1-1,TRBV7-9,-,CASSSLSGHLTEAFF,TGTGCCAGCAGTTCACTCTCGGGACACCTCACTGAAGCTTTCTTT
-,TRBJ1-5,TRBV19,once,CASRGRGNSNQPQHF,TGTGCCAGTAGAGGACGGGGAAATAGCAATCAGCCCCAGCATTTT
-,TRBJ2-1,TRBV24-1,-,CATSSRGGNEQFF,TGTGCCACCAGCTCCCGTGGGGGGAATGAGCAGTTCTTC
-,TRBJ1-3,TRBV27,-,CASSPVGDIGNTIYF,TGTGCCAGCAGTCCCGTGGGGGACATTGGAAACACCATATATTTT